A single T cell receptor (beta chain) is shown here with its context. There is no known antigen for this receptor. Base qualities were left out, and no much larger clone turns up one base away. With the immunoSEQ assay, which is a bias-controlled multiplex PCR relying on V- and J-specific primers, TCR beta CDR3 regions were amplified from genomic DNA. A second PCR step added a proprietary barcode and Illumina adapter sequences to the CDR3 amplicons. An Illumina MiSeq instrument was used for sequencing of the CDR3 libraries. Per the source publication's procedure: Export and quality control were handled in immunoSEQ Analyzer 3.0, while downstream analyses relied on R Bioconductor and Immunarch. Only productive rearrangements in the normalized downsampled data set went into calculating the repertoire metrics. Pathologically expanded clonotypes were defined as those larger than 5 templates in the normalized cohort. The Inverse Simpson Index was used to measure repertoire diversity. The non-normalized data set was used for CMV-specificity analyses so that all clonotypes could be captured. Imported from immuneACCESS, the table was reduced by TCRdb to in-frame sequences with V and J called. These copies leave out some clones; in studies compared against another copy, an unresolved V gene accounts for under half, and the cause of the remainder is not known. Clone size and V and J calls were adopted from that table, with D and trimming inferred from the DNA. The sample includes about 76,000 clones, with less than 96% observed a single time. Under 2% of the sample belongs to the ten largest clones.

This sample stems from a study of T cell clonotyping in hematopoietic cell transplantation (dated by TCRdb to the early 2020s). Broadly, across the study: Recipient samples taken before transplant were obtained following cytoreduction. A total of more than 130 blood samples were collected in the study from some 37 consecutive transplant recipients and their related donors. Patients were recruited between late 2015 and January 2017 and followed until late 2020 or death.

The time point label of this sample denotes: recipient sample about 28 days before transplant, after cytoreduction. Blood from recipients was drawn about 28 days before transplant and again at days 30, 100 and 180 after transplant. Nuclei Lysis Solution was used to extract genomic DNA from fresh or cryopreserved unfractionated peripheral blood mononuclear cells. Study-wide conclusions, independent of this receptor: A decrease in recipient TCR diversity was observed after transplant, and a progressive increase in pathologically expanded clonotypes was seen from day 30 to day 180. The sample size was limited, and because cells were not sorted, the contributions of CD4 and CD8 repertoires could not be separated. Broader TCR repertoire diversity after transplant was predicted by Inverse Simpson Index values from donors and from recipients before transplant. Recipient repertoires showed only a small fraction of overlap with donor repertoires, and over 97% appeared de novo at the given depth.

From the cysteine through the phenylalanine, the CDR3 covers 13 amino acids. The DNA shown is the 39-base CDR3, in frame from base 1. Taken from the germline V gene, the CDR1 and CDR2 loops are SGHRS and YFSETQ. V loses 4 bases, J loses 5 bases, and the germline ends lie 12 bases apart. The sequence is built from TRBV5-1 and TRBJ2-5, with the D gene not confidently named. Source: peripheral blood mononuclear cells, taken before stem cell transplant. The TCR sequence derives from a woman between 50 and 59 years old with acute myeloid leukemia. Some clones in this sample may be carry-over from other donors' samples. The nucleotides read TGCGCCAGCAGCCTAAACTTTCAGGAGACCCAGTACTTC. Its protein product is CASSLNFQETQYF.